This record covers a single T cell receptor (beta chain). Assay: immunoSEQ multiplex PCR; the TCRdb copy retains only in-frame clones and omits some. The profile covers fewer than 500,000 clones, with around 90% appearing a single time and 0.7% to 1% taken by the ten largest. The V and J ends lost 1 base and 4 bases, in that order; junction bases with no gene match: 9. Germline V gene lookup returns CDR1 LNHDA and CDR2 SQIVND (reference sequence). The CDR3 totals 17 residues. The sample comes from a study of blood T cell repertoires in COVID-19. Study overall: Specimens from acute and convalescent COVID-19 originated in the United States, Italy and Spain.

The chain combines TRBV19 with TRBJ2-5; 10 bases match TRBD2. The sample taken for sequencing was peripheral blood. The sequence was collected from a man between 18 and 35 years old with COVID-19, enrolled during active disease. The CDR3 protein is CASSIAFLAGDRETQYF. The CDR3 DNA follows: TGTGCCAGTAGTATAGCCTTCCTAGCGGGAGATCGAGAGACCCAGTACTTC.